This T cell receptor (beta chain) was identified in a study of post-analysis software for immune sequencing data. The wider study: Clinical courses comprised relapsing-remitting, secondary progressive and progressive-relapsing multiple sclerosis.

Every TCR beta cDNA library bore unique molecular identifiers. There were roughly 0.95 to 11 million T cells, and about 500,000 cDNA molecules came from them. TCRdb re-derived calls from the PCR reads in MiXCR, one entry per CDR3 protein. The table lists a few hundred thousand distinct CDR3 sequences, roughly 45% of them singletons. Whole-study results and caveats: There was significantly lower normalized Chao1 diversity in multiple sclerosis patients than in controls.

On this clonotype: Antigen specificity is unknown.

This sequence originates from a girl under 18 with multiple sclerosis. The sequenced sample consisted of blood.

The CDR3 DNA is TGCAGCGTTACAGGGGAAGGCGAGATCCAGTACTTC. Protein: CSVTGEGEIQYF. The V and J genes are TRBV29-1 and TRBJ2-4, with 7 nucleotides matching TRBD1. J lost 13 bases, V lost 5 bases, and 11 bases had no gene match. The germline V gene has CDR1 SQVTM and CDR2 ANQGSEA. CDR3 size: 12 residues.